The 22 T cell receptor beta chains below were found in one sample sequenced in a study of Graves' ophthalmopathy and Graves' hyperthyroidism. Amplification of the TCR beta CDR3 regions used RNA transcripts (as template). Second-round multiplex PCR followed a first-round RT-PCR using HTBI primers. TCRdb reprocessed the multiplex PCR reads via MiXCR and lists one record per CDR3 protein. The sample consists of 200,000 to 250,000 distinct CDR3 sequences, around a fifth of them appearing once. The sequencing sample was made of peripheral blood. These receptors were taken from a woman in her forties or fifties with Graves' ophthalmopathy.

Comment on this clonotype: This may arise from a read error, as a much more abundant clone is one base away. Lacking the conserved final phenylalanine or tryptophan, this CDR3 likely reflects a read error. This sequence joins TRBV28 and TRBJ1-2; 9 nucleotides line up with TRBD1. Germline lookup yields CDR1 MDHEN and CDR2 SYDVKM. J gave up 8 bases and V 6 bases, and 7 bases lay outside the gene matches. The CDR3 is 13 amino acids. The CDR3 region has the DNA TGTGCCAGCAGCCTACAGGGGGCAAGGGGCTACACCCTC. Translating gives CASSLQGARGYTL.

This clonotype was seen ten or more times. In DNA form, the CDR3 reads TGTGCCAGCAGTCTCGCGGGGGGGAGCAATCAGCCCCAGCATTTT. It specifies CASSLAGGSNQPQHF. The V call is TRBV12-3 or TRBV12-4, the J call TRBJ1-5; a possible D gene is TRBD1 (5 bases). The V end lost 5 bases, the J end lost 1 base, and 12 bases lay between the germline ends. CDR3 size: 15 residues.

This clonotype was seen many times. The V gene is TRBV27, the J gene TRBJ2-2; D might be TRBD2 (5 bases). The CDR3 is 14 amino acids. Germline V lookup: CDR1 MNHEY, CDR2 SMNVEV (reference sequence). V lost 5 bases to trimming and J lost 2 bases, with 9 bases between them. The CDR3 sequence is CASSRAANTGELFF. DNA of the CDR3: TGTGCCAGCAGTAGAGCGGCTAACACCGGGGAGCTGTTTTTT.

The J gene is TRBJ2-4, the V gene TRBV6-2 or TRBV6-3, with TRBD2 identical over 8 bases. Germline CDR1 and CDR2: MNHEY and SVGEGT. V was clipped by 2 bases and J by 7 bases; unmatched bases: 4. This CDR3 spans 14 amino acids. The CDR3 loop is CASSYTGGGNIQYF. The DNA of the CDR3 is TGTGCCAGCAGTTACACGGGAGGGGGGAACATTCAGTACTTC.

This clonotype was counted ten times or more. The chain uses TRBV6-1 and TRBJ2-2, with TRBD1 matching 9 bases. CDR3 length equals 15 residues. V shed 5 bases and J 4 bases; nucleotides not matched to a gene: 5. Germline assignment: CDR1 MNHNS and CDR2 SASEGT. The CDR3 loop reads CASSTRTGATGELFF. The CDR3 region has the DNA TGTGCCAGCAGTACCCGGACAGGGGCCACCGGGGAGCTGTTTTTT.

The rearrangement links TRBV7-2 to TRBJ1-1, with 7 bases identical to TRBD1. Germline lookup yields CDR1 SGHTA and CDR2 FQGNSA. There are 14 residues in the CDR3. After removal of 6 bases from V and 4 bases from J, the junction contained 8 bases not matched to a gene. The CDR3 here is CASSSQGIFTEAFF. CDR3 in DNA: TGTGCCAGCAGTTCACAGGGGATTTTCACTGAAGCTTTCTTT.

This clonotype was counted once. This rearrangement joins TRBV18 to TRBJ1-2; 8 bases agree with TRBD1. In germline, CDR1 is KGHSH, CDR2 LQKENI. The CDR3 contains 15 residues. With V trimmed by 3 bases and J by 7 bases, 10 bases remained unmatched. Here the CDR3 reads CASSPDRVNQGGYTF. CDR3 DNA sequence: TGTGCCAGCTCACCGGACAGGGTGAATCAAGGTGGCTACACCTTC.

This rearrangement joins TRBV6-2 or TRBV6-3 to TRBJ2-5; 7 bases fit TRBD2. Germline assignment: CDR1 MNHEY and CDR2 SVGEGT. V dropped 2 bases and J dropped 3; count of bases not matched to a gene: 3. The CDR3 runs to 14 residues. The CDR3 nucleotides read TGTGCCAGCAGTTACGGCGGGGGAGAAGAGACCCAGTACTTC. Amino acid sequence: CASSYGGGEETQYF.

This clonotype was recorded many times. CDR3 sequence: CASSQVETGVGYTF. The CDR3 DNA reads as TGTGCCAGCAGCCAAGTAGAGACAGGGGTTGGCTACACCTTC. The rearrangement joins TRBV4-2 to TRBJ1-2, with TRBD1 matching over 8 bases. The V segment lost 1 base and the J segment 7 bases; nucleotides outside the gene matches: 5. The germline V gene encodes CDR1 LGHNA and CDR2 YNFKEQ. CDR3 length equals 14 residues.

This chain connects TRBV5-1 to TRBJ2-7, with D maybe TRBD1 (6 bases). The ends were cut back, 0 bases at V and 3 bases at J, with 10 bases in the middle. The CDR3 length is 14 residues. The germline CDR1 and CDR2 sequences are SGHRS and YFSETQ. This CDR3 is CASSLDGTIYEQYF. CDR3 bases: TGCGCCAGCAGCTTGGATGGGACAATCTACGAGCAGTACTTC.

The sample holds many counts of this clonotype. The CDR3 coding sequence is TGTGCCAGCAGTGAGGTGGGGGTTGAGCAGTACTTC. Its protein is CASSEVGVEQYF. The chain has TRBV6-1 and TRBJ2-7; D could derive from TRBD1 or TRBD2 (5 bases each). CDR3 length: 12 amino acids. CDR1 is MNHNS and CDR2 is SASEGT in the germline V gene. Trimming took 3 bases from V and 7 from J, leaving 10 bases between them.

The J gene is TRBJ1-3, the V gene TRBV12-3 or TRBV12-4, with 7 bases that match TRBD1. The length of the CDR3 is 16 residues. V lost 6 bases to trimming and J lost 2 bases; unmatched junction nucleotides: 10. CDR3 amino acids: CASRFTGEGPGNTIYF. The CDR3 nucleotides are TGTGCCAGCAGATTTACAGGGGAAGGGCCTGGAAACACCATATATTTT.

The sample holds many counts of this clonotype. The rearrangement links TRBV12-3 or TRBV12-4 to TRBJ1-3, with TRBD1 as a possible D gene (5 bases). V shed 5 bases and J shed 8 bases, with 16 bases lying between them. CDR3 size: 14 residues. CDR3 nucleotides: TGTGCCAGCAGTCCTCGGACACGGACGGACACCATATATTTT. Translation gives CASSPRTRTDTIYF.

Turning to this clonotype: One junction end disagrees with the germline gene, perhaps due to a read error. CDR3 in amino acids: CATSGTGDYEQYF. In DNA form, the CDR3 reads TGTGCCACCTCAGGGACAGGGGACTACGAGCAGTACTTC. V gene TRBV18 combines with J gene TRBJ2-7; 10 positions agree with TRBD1. The CDR3 runs 13 residues. Germline V gene sequence: CDR1 KGHSH, CDR2 LQKENI.

The rearrangement joins TRBV19 to TRBJ2-1, with 7 nucleotides matching TRBD2. Trimming cost V 1 base and J 4 bases; bases outside gene matches: 10. CDR3 length: 17 amino acids. CDR1 and CDR2 (germline): LNHDA, SQIVND (reference sequence). The DNA for the CDR3 is TGTGCCAGTAGTATAGGGAGGGGAGCGGGACCTTACAATGAGCAGTTCTTC. Protein: CASSIGRGAGPYNEQFF.

The rearrangement uses TRBV7-3 and TRBJ1-2, with D maybe TRBD1 (6 bases). Germline-derived CDR1 and CDR2 are SGHTA and FQGTGA. The CDR3 consists of 14 residues. V was cut by 5 bases and J by 5 bases, with 15 bases left in between. The CDR3 reads CASSPSGGRYGYTF. In DNA, the CDR3 is TGTGCCAGCAGCCCCTCGGGGGGCAGATATGGCTACACCTTC.

This clonotype was seen ten or more times. The chain couples TRBV19 to TRBJ2-1; the D gene is possibly TRBD1 (6 bases). Trimming shortened V by 7 bases and J by 5 bases, and 15 bases separated the two germline ends. Germline assignment: CDR1 LNHDA and CDR2 SQIVND (reference sequence). The CDR3 sequence is 14 residues long. The CDR3 nucleotides read TGTGCCAGTACAGGGGCCCTCCTCAACAATGAGCAGTTCTTC. Translated: CASTGALLNNEQFF. The variable domain in full, with the rest retrieved from reference TRBV19 and TRBJ2-1, is DGGITQSPKYLFRKEGQNVTLSCEQNLNHDAMYWYRQDPGQGLRLIYYSQIVNDFQKGDIAEGYSVSREKKESFPLTVTSAQKNPTAFYLCASTGALLNNEQFFGPGTRLTVL.

This clonotype was detected a few times. A read error may be the cause here, since a much bigger clone is one base away. The chain recombines TRBV20-1 with TRBJ2-1; 10 bases agree with TRBD2. V shed 3 bases, J shed 6 bases, and the junction held 14 bases outside the gene matches. The CDR3 loop spans 17 amino acids. Germline loops: CDR1 DFQATT, CDR2 SNEGSKA (reference sequence). The chain's CDR3 is CSASRLAGVVEFNEQFF. Written as DNA, the CDR3 is TGCAGTGCTAGCAGGCTAGCGGGAGTGGTGGAGTTCAATGAGCAGTTCTTC.

This clonotype was counted at least ten times. The V gene is TRBV11-2, the J gene TRBJ1-6; D unresolved. Trimming shortened V by 1 base and J by 8 bases, and 12 bases separated the two germline ends. Germline-derived CDR1 and CDR2 are SGHAT and FQNNGV. The CDR3 runs 15 residues. The CDR3 nucleotides read TGTGCCAGCAGCTTAGGTGAAGGGAGGGATTCACCCCTCCACTTT. Protein product: CASSLGEGRDSPLHF.

There are many counts of this clonotype. The chain links TRBV4-1 to TRBJ1-5; weak D call: TRBD1 (5 bases). Trimming stripped 5 bases from V and 0 bases from J, with 17 bases between. Germline V gives CDR1 MGHRA, CDR2 YSYEKL. The CDR3 totals 17 residues. The CDR3 loop is CASSSQRTLNSNQPQHF. The CDR3 DNA follows: TGCGCCAGCAGCTCCCAACGGACACTTAATAGCAATCAGCCCCAGCATTTT.

This clonotype was detected only a few times. The chain links TRBV3-1 to TRBJ2-2; 9 nucleotides line up with TRBD2. V shed 7 bases, J shed 4 bases, and the junction held 7 bases outside the gene matches. Germline V gene sequence: CDR1 LGHDT, CDR2 YNNKEL (reference sequence). The CDR3 has 15 residues. The CDR3 DNA reads as TGTGCCAGCACGGCGGGACTAGCAATCACCGGGGAGCTGTTTTTT. It translates to CASTAGLAITGELFF.

At least ten counts were recorded for this clonotype. The rearrangement links TRBV30 to TRBJ2-7; 10 positions match TRBD1. The V gene end was trimmed by 4 bases and the J gene end by 3 bases; junction bases not matched to a gene: 3. There are 13 residues in the CDR3. The V gene's germline CDR1 is GTSNPN and CDR2 SVGIG (reference sequence). The CDR3 DNA follows: TGTGCCTGGAAATGGACAGGGGGCTACGAGCAGTACTTC. Protein product: CAWKWTGGYEQYF.